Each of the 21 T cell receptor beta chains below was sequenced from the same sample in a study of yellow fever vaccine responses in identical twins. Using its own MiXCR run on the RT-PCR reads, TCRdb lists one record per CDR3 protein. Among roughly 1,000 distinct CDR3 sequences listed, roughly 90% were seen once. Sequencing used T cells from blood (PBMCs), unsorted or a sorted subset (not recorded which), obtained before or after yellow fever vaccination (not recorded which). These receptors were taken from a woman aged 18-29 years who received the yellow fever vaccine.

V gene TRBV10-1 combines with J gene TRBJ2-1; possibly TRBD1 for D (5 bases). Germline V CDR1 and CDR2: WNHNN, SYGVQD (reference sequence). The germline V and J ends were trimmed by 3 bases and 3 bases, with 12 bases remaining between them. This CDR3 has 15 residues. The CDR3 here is CASSEVGRVYNEQFF. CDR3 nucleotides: TGCGCCAGCAGTGAAGTGGGCAGGGTCTACAATGAGCAGTTCTTC.

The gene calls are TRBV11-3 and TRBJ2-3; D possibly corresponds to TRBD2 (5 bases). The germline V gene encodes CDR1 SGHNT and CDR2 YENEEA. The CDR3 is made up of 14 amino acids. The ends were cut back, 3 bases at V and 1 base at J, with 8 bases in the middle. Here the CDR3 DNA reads TGTGCCAGCAGCTTTCCCGGGGGCACAGATACGCAGTATTTT. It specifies CASSFPGGTDTQYF.

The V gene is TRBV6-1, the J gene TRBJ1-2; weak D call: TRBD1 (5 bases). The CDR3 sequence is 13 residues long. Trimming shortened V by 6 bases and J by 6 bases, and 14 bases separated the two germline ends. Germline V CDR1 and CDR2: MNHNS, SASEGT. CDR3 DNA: TGTGCCAGCAGGCAGGGAAAACTAAATGGCTACACCTTC. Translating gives CASRQGKLNGYTF.

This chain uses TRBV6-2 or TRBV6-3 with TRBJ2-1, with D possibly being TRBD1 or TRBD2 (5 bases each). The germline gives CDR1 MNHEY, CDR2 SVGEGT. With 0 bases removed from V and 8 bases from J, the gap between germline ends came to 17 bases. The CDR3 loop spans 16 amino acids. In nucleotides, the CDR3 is TGTGCCAGCAGTTACTCGACCGGGGCCAAGCTCCATGAGCAGTTCTTC. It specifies CASSYSTGAKLHEQFF.

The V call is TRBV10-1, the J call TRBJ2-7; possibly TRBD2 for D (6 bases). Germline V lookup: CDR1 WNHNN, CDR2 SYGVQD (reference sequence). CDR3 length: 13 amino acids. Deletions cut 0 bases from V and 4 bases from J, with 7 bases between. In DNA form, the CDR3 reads TGCGCCAGCAGTGAGTCAGCGGGTTACGAGCAGTACTTC. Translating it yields CASSESAGYEQYF.

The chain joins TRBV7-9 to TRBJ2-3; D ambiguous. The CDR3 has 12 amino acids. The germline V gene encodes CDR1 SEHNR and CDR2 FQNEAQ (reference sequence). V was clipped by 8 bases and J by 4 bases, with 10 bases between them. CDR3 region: CASGSNSDTQYF. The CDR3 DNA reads TGTGCCAGCGGTAGCAATTCAGATACGCAGTATTTT.

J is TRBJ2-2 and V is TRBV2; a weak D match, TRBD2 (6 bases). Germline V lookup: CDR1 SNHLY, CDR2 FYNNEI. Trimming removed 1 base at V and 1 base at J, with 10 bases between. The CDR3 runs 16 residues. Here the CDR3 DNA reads TGTGCCAGCAGTGAAGTTCGGGGGTTGAACACCGGGGAGCTGTTTTTT. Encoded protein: CASSEVRGLNTGELFF.

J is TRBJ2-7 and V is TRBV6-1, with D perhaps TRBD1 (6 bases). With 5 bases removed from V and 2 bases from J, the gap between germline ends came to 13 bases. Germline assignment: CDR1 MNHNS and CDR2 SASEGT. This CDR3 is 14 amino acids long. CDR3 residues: CASSQTGTPYEQYF. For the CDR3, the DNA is TGTGCCAGCAGTCAAACCGGGACACCCTACGAGCAGTACTTC.

Here the CDR3 DNA reads TGTGCCAGCAGCTTAGGCAGGGAATACGGGGAGCTGTTTTTT. Protein sequence: CASSLGREYGELFF. This chain connects TRBV11-2 to TRBJ2-2, with a weak D call TRBD1 (5 bases). Germline V gene lookup returns CDR1 SGHAT and CDR2 FQNNGV. This CDR3 has 14 amino acids. Trimming took 1 base from V and 7 from J, leaving 10 bases between them.

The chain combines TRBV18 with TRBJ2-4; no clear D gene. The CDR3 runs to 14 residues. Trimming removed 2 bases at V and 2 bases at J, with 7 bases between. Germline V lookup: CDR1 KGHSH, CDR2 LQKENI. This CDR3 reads CASSPNTSKNIQYF. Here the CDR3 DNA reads TGTGCCAGCTCACCAAACACTTCCAAAAACATTCAGTACTTC.

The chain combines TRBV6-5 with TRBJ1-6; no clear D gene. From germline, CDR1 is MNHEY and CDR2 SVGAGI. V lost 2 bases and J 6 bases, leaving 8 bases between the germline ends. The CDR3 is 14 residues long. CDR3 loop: CASSYQDGNSPLHF. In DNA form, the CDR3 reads TGTGCCAGCAGTTACCAGGACGGTAATTCACCCCTCCACTTT.

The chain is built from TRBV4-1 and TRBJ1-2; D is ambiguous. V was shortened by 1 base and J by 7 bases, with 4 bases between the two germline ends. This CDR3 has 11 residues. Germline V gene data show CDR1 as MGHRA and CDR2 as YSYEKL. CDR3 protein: CASSQGAGYTF. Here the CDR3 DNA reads TGCGCCAGCAGCCAAGGAGCTGGCTACACCTTC.

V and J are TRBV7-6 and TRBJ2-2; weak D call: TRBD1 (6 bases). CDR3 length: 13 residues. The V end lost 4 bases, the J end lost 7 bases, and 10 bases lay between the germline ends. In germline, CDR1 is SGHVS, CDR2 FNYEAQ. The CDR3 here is CASSSRGSGELFF. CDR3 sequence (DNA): TGTGCCAGCAGCTCCAGGGGTAGCGGGGAGCTGTTTTTT.

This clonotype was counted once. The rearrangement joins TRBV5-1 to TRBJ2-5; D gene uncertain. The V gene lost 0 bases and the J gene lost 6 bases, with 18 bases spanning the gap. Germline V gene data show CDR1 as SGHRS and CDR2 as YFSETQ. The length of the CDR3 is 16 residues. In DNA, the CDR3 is TGCGCCAGCAGCTTGGTTTTGTCTCCTGCTGAGAAGACCCAGTACTTC. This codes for CASSLVLSPAEKTQYF.

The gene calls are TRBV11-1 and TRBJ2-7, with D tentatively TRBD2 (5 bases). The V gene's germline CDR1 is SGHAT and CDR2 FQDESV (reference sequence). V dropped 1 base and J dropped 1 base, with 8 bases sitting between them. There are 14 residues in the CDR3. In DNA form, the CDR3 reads TGTGCCAGCAGCTTAGGTAGCGTATCCTACGAGCAGTACTTC. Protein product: CASSLGSVSYEQYF.

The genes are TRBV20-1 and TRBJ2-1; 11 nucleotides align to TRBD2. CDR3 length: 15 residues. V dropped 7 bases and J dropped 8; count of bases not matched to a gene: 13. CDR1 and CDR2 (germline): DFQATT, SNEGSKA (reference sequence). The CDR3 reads CSVALAGVSRDEQFF. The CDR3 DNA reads TGCAGTGTCGCACTAGCGGGAGTATCTAGGGATGAGCAGTTCTTC.

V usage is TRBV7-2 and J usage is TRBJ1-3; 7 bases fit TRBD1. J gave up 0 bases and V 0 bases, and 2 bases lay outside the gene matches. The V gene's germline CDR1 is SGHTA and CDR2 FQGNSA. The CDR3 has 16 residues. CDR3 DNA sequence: TGTGCCAGCAGCTTAGCAAGGACAGGCTCTGGAAACACCATATATTTT. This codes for CASSLARTGSGNTIYF.

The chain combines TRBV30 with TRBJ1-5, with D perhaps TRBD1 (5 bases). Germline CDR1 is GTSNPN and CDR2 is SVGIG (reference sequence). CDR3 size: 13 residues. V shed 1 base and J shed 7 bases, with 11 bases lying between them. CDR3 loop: CAWSGRGGQPQHF. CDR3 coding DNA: TGTGCCTGGAGTGGAAGGGGAGGGCAGCCCCAGCATTTT. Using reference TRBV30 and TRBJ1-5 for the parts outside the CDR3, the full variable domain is SQTIHQWPATLVQPVGSPLSLECTVEGTSNPNLYWYRQAAGRGLQLLFYSVGIGQISSEVPQNLSASRPQDRQFILSSKKLLLSDSGFYLCAWSGRGGQPQHFGDGTRLSIL.

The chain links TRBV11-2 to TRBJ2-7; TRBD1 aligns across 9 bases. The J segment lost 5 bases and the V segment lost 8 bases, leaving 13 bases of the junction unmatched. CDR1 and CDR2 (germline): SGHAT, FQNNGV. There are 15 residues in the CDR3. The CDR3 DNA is TGTGCCAGCTTGGTTCTGGGACAGGGATCAAACGAGCAGTACTTC. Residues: CASLVLGQGSNEQYF.

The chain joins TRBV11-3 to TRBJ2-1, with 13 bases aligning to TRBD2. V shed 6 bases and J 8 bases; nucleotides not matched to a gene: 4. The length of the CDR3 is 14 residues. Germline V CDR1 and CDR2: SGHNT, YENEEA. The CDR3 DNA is TGTGCCAGCAGACAAGGACTAGCGGGAGATGAGCAGTTCTTC. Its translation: CASRQGLAGDEQFF.

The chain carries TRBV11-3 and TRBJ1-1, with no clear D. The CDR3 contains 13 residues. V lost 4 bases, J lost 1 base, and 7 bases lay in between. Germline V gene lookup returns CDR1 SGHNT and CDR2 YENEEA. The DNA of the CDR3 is TGTGCCAGCAGCTCCTTATGGAACACTGAAGCTTTCTTT. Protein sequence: CASSSLWNTEAFF.